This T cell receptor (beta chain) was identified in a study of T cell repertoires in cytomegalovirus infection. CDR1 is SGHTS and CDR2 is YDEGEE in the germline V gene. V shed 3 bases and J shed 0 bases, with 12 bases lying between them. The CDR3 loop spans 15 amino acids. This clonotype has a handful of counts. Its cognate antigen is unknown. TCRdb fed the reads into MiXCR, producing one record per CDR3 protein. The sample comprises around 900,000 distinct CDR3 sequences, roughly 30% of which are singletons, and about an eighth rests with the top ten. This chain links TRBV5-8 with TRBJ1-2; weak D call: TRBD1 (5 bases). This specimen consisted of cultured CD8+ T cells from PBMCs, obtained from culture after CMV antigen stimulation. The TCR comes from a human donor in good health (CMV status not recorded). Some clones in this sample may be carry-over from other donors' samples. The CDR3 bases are TGTGCCAGCAGCTGGACCGGGGGGGCTAACTATGGCTACACCTTC. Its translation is CASSWTGGANYGYTF.